Presented here are 5 T cell receptor beta chains from one specimen sequenced in a study of blood T cell repertoires in COVID-19. Profiled with immunoSEQ multiplex PCR; TCRdb holds only in-frame clones, not every one. The sample has 100,000 or so clones, over 80% seen once. Sequenced sample: peripheral blood. Every receptor here comes from a man aged 50 to 59 with active COVID-19.

DNA for the CDR3: TGCGCCAGCAGCTCTGACAGGGGAAATGGCTACACCTTC. Translation gives CASSSDRGNGYTF. J is TRBJ1-2 and V is TRBV5-1; TRBD1 matches at 8 bases. Germline CDR1 SGHRS, CDR2 YFSETQ. CDR3 size: 13 residues. J gave up 6 bases and V 3 bases, and 4 bases lay outside the gene matches.

The chain has TRBV4-1 and TRBJ2-1; 11 positions match TRBD2. Germline loops: CDR1 MGHRA, CDR2 YSYEKL. CDR3 size: 18 residues. Losses at the gene ends were 0 bases for V and 9 bases for J; bases not matched to a gene: 13. CDR3 DNA: TGCGCCAGCAGCCAAGAATTCCCGGCTAGCGGGAGGAGGAGTGAGCAGTTCTTC. This encodes CASSQEFPASGRRSEQFF.

In DNA form, the CDR3 reads TGTGCCAGCACCCTAAGCGGGAGAAGGGTTGAGCAGTTCTTC. Translated: CASTLSGRRVEQFF. The chain carries TRBV6-5 and TRBJ2-1; 8 bases line up with TRBD2. The CDR3 runs to 14 residues. After removal of 7 bases from V and 9 bases from J, the junction contained 11 bases not matched to a gene. The germline V gene has CDR1 MNHEY and CDR2 SVGAGI.

The J gene is TRBJ1-2, the V gene TRBV12-3 or TRBV12-4; 8 bases match TRBD1. The V gene end was trimmed by 5 bases and the J gene end by 8 bases; junction bases not matched to a gene: 4. The CDR3 loop spans 12 amino acids. The CDR3 region has the DNA TGTGCCAGCAGTCCGGACAGGGAAGGCTACACCTTC. Protein product: CASSPDREGYTF.

This clone was recorded only once. The J gene is TRBJ2-1, the V gene TRBV5-1; D possibly corresponds to TRBD2 (6 bases). CDR1 is SGHRS, CDR2 YFSETQ, per germline. This CDR3 has 15 residues. Between the trimmed V and J ends, which lost 4 bases and 10 bases, there was a span of 21 bases. As DNA, the CDR3 is TGCGCCAGCAGCACCGGGACTCGGGGTTCGGGGGAGCAGTTCTTC. Encoded protein: CASSTGTRGSGEQFF.